These 30 T cell receptor beta chains originate from one sample sequenced in a study of blood T cell repertoires in COVID-19. Libraries were prepared by immunoSEQ multiplex PCR; TCRdb keeps only in-frame clonotypes and omits some of them. Here the sample spans about 14,000 clones, roughly 90% being singletons. The sequenced sample consisted of peripheral blood. All receptors come from a human donor in a cohort sampled during active COVID-19.

The rearrangement uses TRBV19 and TRBJ2-7, with 9 bases identical to TRBD1. The CDR3 length is 15 residues. The germline V gene encodes CDR1 LNHDA and CDR2 SQIVND (reference sequence). The trim removed 5 bases at V and 0 bases at J, leaving 5 bases unmatched. Here the CDR3 reads CASSPGTGNSYEQYF. The CDR3 DNA is TGTGCCAGTAGTCCCGGGACAGGGAACTCCTACGAGCAGTACTTC.

The genes are TRBV7-2 and TRBJ2-7, with TRBD2 matching over 10 bases. The CDR3 spans 14 residues. The V gene's germline CDR1 is SGHTA and CDR2 FQGNSA. Unmatched junction bases numbered 1, after V lost 5 bases and J lost 0 bases. The CDR3 spells CASSASGGSYEQYF. CDR3 coding DNA: TGTGCCAGCAGCGCTAGCGGGGGCTCCTACGAGCAGTACTTC.

This chain links TRBV19 with TRBJ2-7; TRBD1 matches at 7 bases. The trim removed 5 bases at V and 3 bases at J, leaving 1 base unmatched. The CDR3 runs to 12 residues. Germline CDR1 and CDR2: LNHDA and SQIVND (reference sequence). The CDR3 here is CASSRTGYEQYF. For the CDR3, the DNA is TGTGCCAGTAGTCGGACAGGCTACGAGCAGTACTTC.

The chain joins TRBV5-4 to TRBJ1-6, with 9 bases aligning to TRBD1. CDR1 is SGHNT, CDR2 YYREEE, per germline (reference sequence). This CDR3 region has 17 residues. V shed 0 bases, J shed 4 bases, and the junction held 5 bases outside the gene matches. As DNA, the CDR3 is TGTGCCAGCAGCTTGGCCGCACAGGGGGCATATAATTCACCCCTCCACTTT. Encoded protein: CASSLAAQGAYNSPLHF.

The chain has TRBV6-5 and TRBJ1-2; tentatively, D is TRBD1 (6 bases). There are 13 residues in the CDR3. The V end was cut by 6 bases, the J end by 8 bases, with 16 bases between. Germline lookup yields CDR1 MNHEY and CDR2 SVGAGI. The CDR3 region is CASRSDRSGGYTF. CDR3 bases: TGTGCCAGCAGATCAGACAGGTCCGGAGGCTACACCTTC.

This chain links TRBV6-6 with TRBJ2-7; a possible D gene is TRBD1 (5 bases). V lost 0 bases and J lost 2, with 8 bases in between. There are 14 residues in the CDR3. Germline CDR1 is MNHNY and CDR2 is SVGAGI (reference sequence). CDR3 protein: CASSYSRGTYEQYF. DNA for the CDR3: TGTGCCAGCAGTTACTCAAGGGGAACCTACGAGCAGTACTTC.

The V call is TRBV5-1, the J call TRBJ2-3; 9 positions match TRBD2. The CDR3 spans 13 residues. Germline V gene sequence: CDR1 SGHRS, CDR2 YFSETQ. The V segment lost 9 bases and the J segment 2 bases; nucleotides outside the gene matches: 4. CDR3 in DNA: TGCGCCACCAGGACTAGCGTCACAGATACGCAGTATTTT. Protein: CATRTSVTDTQYF. Variable domain in full (rest from reference TRBV5-1 and TRBJ2-3): KAGVTQTPRYLIKTRGQQVTLSCSPISGHRSVSWYQQTPGQGLQFLFEYFSETQRNKGNFPGRFSGRQFSNSRSEMNVSTLELGDSALYLCATRTSVTDTQYFGPGTRLTVL.

The J gene is TRBJ1-6, the V gene TRBV13; 7 bases agree with TRBD1. CDR1 is PRHDT and CDR2 is FYEKMQ in the germline V gene (reference sequence). This CDR3 spans 15 amino acids. V dropped 6 bases and J dropped 4; count of bases not matched to a gene: 6. CDR3 protein: CASSPSTGYNSPLHF. Written as DNA, the CDR3 is TGTGCCAGCAGTCCCTCGACAGGGTATAATTCACCCCTCCACTTT.

The chain carries TRBV4-3 and TRBJ1-5, with D perhaps matching TRBD1 (6 bases). V gave up 4 bases and J gave up 4 bases, with 14 bases separating them. Per the germline V gene, CDR1 is LGHNA and CDR2 is YSLEER. CDR3 size: 15 residues. In DNA, the CDR3 is TGCGCCAGCAGCCCCGTCGGGGGGCAAAATCAGCCCCAGCATTTT. This codes for CASSPVGGQNQPQHF.

J is TRBJ2-1 and V is TRBV25-1; 7 nucleotides agree with TRBD2. The CDR3 has 16 residues. After removal of 0 bases from V and 7 bases from J, the junction contained 9 bases not matched to a gene. Germline assignment: CDR1 MGHDK and CDR2 SYGVNS. The CDR3 DNA reads as TGTGCCAGCAGTGAATATGGGCGGGGGACGGTGAATGAGCAGTTCTTC. Translated, it gives CASSEYGRGTVNEQFF.

The sample holds a few counts of this clone. This sequence joins TRBV21-1 and TRBJ1-5; TRBD1 is the table's D call, not checked against the DNA. TRBV21-1 is assigned pseudogene status. This CDR3 region has 19 residues. CDR3 amino acids: CASSKARSRRQPSDQPQHF. CDR3 nucleotides: TGTGCCAGCAGCAAAGCGCGAAGTCGAAGACAACCCTCGGATCAGCCCCAGCATTTT.

The rearrangement uses TRBV6-5 and TRBJ2-7, with 7 bases lining up with TRBD1. V trimming: 5 bases; J trimming: 7 bases; junction bases outside the gene matches: 2. The length of the CDR3 is 11 residues. The germline gives CDR1 MNHEY, CDR2 SVGAGI. For the CDR3, the DNA is TGTGCCAGCAGTAAGGGGGCAGAGCAGTACTTC. The encoded protein is CASSKGAEQYF.

The chain employs TRBV3-1 (or the pseudogene TRBV3-2) and TRBJ2-5, with D perhaps TRBD2 (5 bases). Trimming removed 4 bases from V and 5 bases from J, with 11 bases in between. The germline gives CDR1 LGHDT, CDR2 YNNKEL (reference sequence). The CDR3 is 13 amino acids. The CDR3 loop reads CASSRNRGETQYF. CDR3 bases: TGTGCCAGCAGCCGGAATAGAGGGGAGACCCAGTACTTC.

This clone appeared a single time. The chain carries TRBV10-3 and TRBJ2-6; D gene ambiguous. Germline V gene lookup returns CDR1 ENHRY and CDR2 SYGVKD. CDR3 size: 16 residues. The ends were cut back, 3 bases at V and 0 bases at J, with 9 bases in the middle. The CDR3 region is CAISDPRFSGANVLTF. CDR3 nucleotides: TGTGCCATCAGTGACCCCAGGTTCTCTGGGGCCAACGTCCTGACTTTC.

The chain joins TRBV7-9 to TRBJ2-1; D perhaps matches TRBD1 (7 bases). The CDR3 runs to 17 residues. Looked up from germline, CDR1 is SEHNR and CDR2 is FQNEAQ (reference sequence). The V gene lost 5 bases and the J gene lost 1 base, with 18 bases spanning the gap. DNA for the CDR3: TGTGCCAGCAGCCCGATTCCAGGGGGGACTTCCTACAATGAGCAGTTCTTC. Protein product: CASSPIPGGTSYNEQFF.

This CDR3 reads CASAGDRGRDEQYF. CDR3 bases: TGTGCCAGCGCCGGGGACAGGGGAAGGGACGAGCAGTACTTC. The chain recombines TRBV6-5 with TRBJ2-7, with TRBD1 identical over 10 bases. Germline CDR1 is MNHEY and CDR2 is SVGAGI. The CDR3 is 14 amino acids. The ends lost 8 bases at V and 5 bases at J; junction bases unmatched: 9.

The chain joins TRBV14 to TRBJ2-1, with 7 nucleotides matching TRBD2. CDR1 is SGHDN, CDR2 FVKESK, per germline. CDR3 length: 13 amino acids. Trimming took 4 bases from V and 7 from J; bases not matched to a gene: 4. CDR3 in DNA: TGTGCCAGCAGCCCCCGGGGGGTGAATGAGCAGTTCTTC. Translation gives CASSPRGVNEQFF.

The genes are TRBV19 and TRBJ2-5; D call uncertain. V dropped 7 bases and J dropped 1 base, with 13 bases sitting between them. Germline lookup yields CDR1 LNHDA and CDR2 SQIVND (reference sequence). CDR3 length: 14 amino acids. In nucleotides, the CDR3 is TGTGCCAGTACTGCCAGGTTTTCCCAAGAGACCCAGTACTTC. As protein: CASTARFSQETQYF.

The chain links TRBV21-1 to TRBJ2-1; the tabulated D call, TRBD1, remains unverified against the DNA. TRBV21-1 is a recognized pseudogene. The CDR3 spans 19 residues. The CDR3 loop is CASSTPPLKTKKSYNEQFF. In nucleotides, the CDR3 is TGTGCCAGCAGCACGCCCCCTTTAAAGACAAAAAAGTCCTACAATGAGCAGTTCTTC.

Here the CDR3 DNA reads TGTGCCAGCAGCTTGGGAGGGACAGGGGGCAACTATGGCTACACCTTC. Amino acids: CASSLGGTGGNYGYTF. The V and J genes are TRBV7-2 and TRBJ1-2; TRBD1 matches 12 bases. Losses at the gene ends were 3 bases for V and 2 bases for J; bases not matched to a gene: 4. The germline CDR1 and CDR2 sequences are SGHTA and FQGNSA. This CDR3 region has 16 residues.

The chain uses TRBV14 and TRBJ1-2; D uncertain. Per the germline V gene, CDR1 is SGHDN and CDR2 is FVKESK. V shed 4 bases and J shed 5 bases, with 2 bases lying between them. The CDR3 totals 10 residues. The CDR3 DNA reads TGTGCCAGCAGCCCTTATGGCTACACCTTC. Its translation is CASSPYGYTF.

The CDR3 is CASSLAGRGHYEQYF. The CDR3 DNA reads as TGTGCCAGCAGCTTAGCGGGCAGGGGGCACTACGAGCAGTACTTC. The rearrangement joins TRBV7-9 to TRBJ2-7; 8 positions match TRBD1. This CDR3 spans 15 amino acids. After removal of 0 bases from V and 3 bases from J, the junction contained 4 bases not matched to a gene. CDR1 is SEHNR and CDR2 is FQNEAQ in the germline V gene (reference sequence). Full variable domain (missing parts from reference TRBV7-9 and TRBJ2-7): DTGVSQNPRHKITKRGQNVTFRCDPISEHNRLYWYRQTLGQGPEFLTYFQNEAQLEKSRLLSDRFSAERPKGSFSTLEIQRTEQGDSAMYLCASSLAGRGHYEQYFGPGTRLTVT.

The chain employs TRBV6-2 or TRBV6-3 and TRBJ1-5; a possible D gene is TRBD1 (5 bases). CDR3 length: 15 amino acids. Germline loops: CDR1 MNHEY, CDR2 SVGEGT. V dropped 0 bases and J dropped 3 bases, with 9 bases sitting between them. For the CDR3, the DNA is TGTGCCAGCAGTTACTCGGGGGGAGTCAATCAGCCCCAGCATTTT. Its translation is CASSYSGGVNQPQHF.

J is TRBJ2-6 and V is TRBV2; D uncertain. Trimming cost V 7 bases and J 0 bases, with 4 bases left between them. CDR1 is SNHLY, CDR2 FYNNEI, per germline. This CDR3 region has 13 residues. The CDR3 protein is CASTGSGANVLTF. The CDR3 bases are TGTGCCAGCACCGGCTCTGGGGCCAACGTCCTGACTTTC.

For the CDR3, the DNA is TGTGCCAGCAGCTTGAGTTGGGGGGGTGGCGAGCAGTACTTC. Protein sequence: CASSLSWGGGEQYF. The genes are TRBV11-2 and TRBJ2-7; the match to TRBD2 covers 7 bases. Trimming removed 3 bases from V and 6 bases from J; junction bases left unmatched: 8. The length of the CDR3 is 14 residues. Germline assignment: CDR1 SGHAT and CDR2 FQNNGV.

This chain connects TRBV9 to TRBJ2-1, with 8 bases matching TRBD2. The CDR3 runs 15 residues. The V gene end was trimmed by 0 bases and the J gene end by 8 bases; junction bases not matched to a gene: 7. Per the germline V gene, CDR1 is SGDLS and CDR2 is YYNGEE. CDR3 nucleotides: TGTGCCAGCAGCGTAGCTCCGCGGGGGGCCTATGAGCAGTTCTTC. This translates into CASSVAPRGAYEQFF.

The V and J genes are TRBV15 and TRBJ2-7; D perhaps matches TRBD2 (5 bases). Trimming shortened V by 0 bases and J by 2 bases, and 8 bases separated the two germline ends. The CDR3 has 14 amino acids. CDR1 and CDR2 from the germline V gene are LNHNV and YYDKDF (reference sequence). This CDR3 reads CATSRDPGTYEQYF. For the CDR3, the DNA is TGTGCCACCAGCAGAGATCCGGGAACCTACGAGCAGTACTTC.

The chain joins TRBV6-2 or TRBV6-3 to TRBJ1-5, with 8 bases that match TRBD1. J lost 9 bases, V lost 4 bases, and 8 bases had no gene match. CDR3 size: 14 residues. Germline assignment: CDR1 MNHEY and CDR2 SVGEGT. CDR3 coding DNA: TGTGCCAGCAGTTTGGACAGGGCCTTCAGGCCCCAGCATTTT. It encodes CASSLDRAFRPQHF.

The chain links TRBV12-3 or TRBV12-4 to TRBJ2-1; a possible D gene is TRBD2 (5 bases). This CDR3 has 13 amino acids. V gave up 3 bases and J gave up 6 bases, with 9 bases separating them. The CDR3: CASSFTSSNEQFF. DNA for the CDR3: TGTGCCAGCAGTTTTACTAGTTCCAATGAGCAGTTCTTC.

In this sample, this clone turned up once. This chain links TRBV19 with TRBJ1-1; D is ambiguous. V lost 8 bases, J lost 1 base, and 11 bases lay in between. Germline CDR1 and CDR2: LNHDA and SQIVND (reference sequence). This CDR3 is 13 amino acids long. The chain's CDR3 is CASGATWNTEAFF. The CDR3, as DNA: TGTGCCAGTGGTGCAACATGGAACACTGAAGCTTTCTTT.